This entry lists 7 T cell receptor beta chains sequenced from one sample in a study of Tregs in tolerant kidney transplant recipients. Assay used: immunoSEQ multiplex PCR; TCRdb lists only in-frame clones, some missing. The profile shows some 250,000 clones, about 86% of them singletons. Input material: CD4+ T cells from blood. These receptors were obtained from a human donor in good health.

This clone was found once. The chain is built from TRBV11-2 and TRBJ1-6, with 7 bases that match TRBD1. CDR1 and CDR2 (germline): SGHAT, FQNNGV. The CDR3 is 14 residues long. After removal of 0 bases from V and 7 bases from J, the junction contained 0 bases not matched to a gene. CDR3 coding DNA: TGTGCCAGCAGCTTAGAAGGGGGCAATTCACCCCTCCACTTT. Translating gives CASSLEGGNSPLHF. The whole variable domain, filled in from reference TRBV11-2 and TRBJ1-6, reads EAGVAQSPRYKIIEKRQSVAFWCNPISGHATLYWYQQILGQGPKLLIQFQNNGVVDDSQLPKDRFSAERLKGVDSTLKIQPAKLEDSAVYLCASSLEGGNSPLHFGNGTRLTVT.

CDR3 sequence reads: CASGLGQGLVETQYF. The CDR3 nucleotides read TGTGCTAGTGGTTTGGGACAAGGCCTCGTGGAGACCCAGTACTTC. The rearrangement uses TRBV12-5 and TRBJ2-5; D is uncertain. Germline-derived CDR1 and CDR2 are LGHNT and FRNRAP. CDR3 size: 15 residues. The V end was cut by 1 base, the J end by 5 bases, with 14 bases between.

The chain is built from TRBV2 and TRBJ2-5, with 7 bases matching TRBD2. V shed 1 base and J 9 bases; nucleotides not matched to a gene: 8. The CDR3 extends over 14 amino acids. Germline V lookup: CDR1 SNHLY, CDR2 FYNNEI. The CDR3 nucleotides are TGTGCCAGCAGTGAAGTCGCGGGAGTTTCGTCCCAGTACTTC. Its translation: CASSEVAGVSSQYF. The full variable domain, with the rest looked up from reference TRBV2 and TRBJ2-5, is EPEVTQTPSHQVTQMGQEVILRCVPISNHLYFYWYRQILGQKVEFLVSFYNNEISEKSEIFDDQFSVERPDGSNFTLKIRSTKLEDSAMYFCASSEVAGVSSQYFGPGTRLLVL.

The V and J genes are TRBV5-1 and TRBJ2-5, with TRBD2 matching 9 bases. The CDR3 runs to 15 residues. Germline CDR1 is SGHRS and CDR2 is YFSETQ. The V and J ends lost 3 bases and 4 bases, in that order; junction bases with no gene match: 7. CDR3 sequence: CASSSLAGPGETQYF. The DNA of the CDR3 is TGCGCCAGCAGCTCCCTAGCGGGGCCTGGAGAGACCCAGTACTTC.

The chain employs TRBV28 and TRBJ2-3; D remains ambiguous. Germline V CDR1 and CDR2: MDHEN, SYDVKM. The CDR3 has 12 residues. The ends were cut back, 2 bases at V and 8 bases at J, with 8 bases in the middle. This CDR3 reads CASSLRASTQYF. The CDR3, as DNA: TGTGCCAGCAGTTTAAGGGCCTCTACGCAGTATTTT.

This rearrangement joins TRBV10-3 to TRBJ2-7, with D possibly TRBD1 on 6 matching bases. The CDR3 covers 13 residues. The V and J ends lost 6 bases and 3 bases respectively, with 12 bases between them. The germline CDR1 and CDR2 sequences are ENHRY and SYGVKD. DNA of the CDR3: TGTGCCATCAGCGGGGCGACAGGCTACGAGCAGTACTTC. As protein: CAISGATGYEQYF.

The chain combines TRBV4-1 with TRBJ1-2; 8 bases line up with TRBD1. Trimming removed 4 bases from V and 3 bases from J; junction bases left unmatched: 4. Per the germline V gene, CDR1 is MGHRA and CDR2 is YSYEKL. The CDR3 has 14 residues. The CDR3 nucleotides read TGCGCCAGCAGCCCCACAGGGGGGGACTATGGCTACACCTTC. This codes for CASSPTGGDYGYTF.